This entry concerns a single T cell receptor beta chain. This record comes from a study of T cells in Graves' hyperthyroidism and ophthalmopathy. V dropped 11 bases and J dropped 5 bases, with 15 bases sitting between them. Germline V CDR1 and CDR2: SGHVS, FQNEAQ. There are 12 residues in the CDR3. Uncontrolled infection, other autoimmune disease, pregnancy or lactation disqualified patients from enrolment. Amplification of TCR beta CDR3 regions was performed using RNA transcripts as template. During a first-round RT-PCR of the TCR CDR3, the HTBI primer set was used. TCRdb analysed the multiplex PCR reads with MiXCR anew, one entry per CDR3 protein. The data contain 500,000 to 800,000 distinct CDR3 sequences, just under 45% of them seen just once; the ten biggest clones take up about 7.2%.

The clonotype originates from an adult man with Graves' disease, either hyperthyroidism or ophthalmopathy (not recorded which). V gene TRBV7-8 combines with J gene TRBJ2-5; maybe TRBD2 (5 bases). Sequencing was done on a sample of peripheral blood or thyroid tissue (not recorded which). The CDR3 coding sequence is TGTGCCTGCCTGAGGGTGGGCGAGACCCAGTACTTC. Protein product: CACLRVGETQYF.